This T cell receptor beta chain was sequenced for a study of T cell responses to AZD1222 COVID-19 vaccine. Findings and caveats of the study: Donors in the cohort were predominantly white British and more often female, and clonal diversity was possibly underestimated. Spike-wide vaccine-associated CD4 TCRs dominated at 160-218 and 743-854. Breadth and depth of Spike-specific TCRs rose after two AZD1222 doses. Reportedly, close to half of spike-specific TCRs are directed against unmutated variant regions.

Germline CDR1 is MNHNS and CDR2 is SASEGT. The CDR3 consists of 16 residues. V dropped 0 bases and J dropped 9 bases, with 20 bases sitting between them. Comments on this clone: Its antigen is not known.

This table comes from immunoSEQ multiplex PCR, and its TCRdb copy is limited to in-frame clones, with some not included. The sample carries roughly 200,000 clones, more than 85% recorded once. This clonotype originated in an adult in good health. The sequencing here drew on peripheral blood, taken on day 0 of MenACWY control vaccination. The chain has TRBV6-1 and TRBJ1-1; the D is unclear. CDR3 nucleotide sequence: TGTGCCAGCAGTGAAGCGCTTGCTTTTACCGTATTTCAAGCTTTCTTT. The encoded protein is CASSEALAFTVFQAFF.